The 6 T cell receptor beta chains given below trace back to one sample, sequenced in a study of blood T cells in healthy people across ages. Together with a sample-barcoded 5' primer, a J-beta primer mix was included in a second PCR lasting about 7 to 11 cycles. TCRdb processed the 5' RACE reads anew with MiXCR; each CDR3 protein has one entry. The data show 1.5 million to 2 million distinct CDR3 sequences, roughly 32% seen once. Sequenced input: blood. These TCRs come from a woman in her twenties or thirties in good health.

This clonotype was seen only a few times. The V gene is TRBV28, the J gene TRBJ2-7; unclear D gene. Germline V gene sequence: CDR1 MDHEN, CDR2 SYDVKM. Trimming removed 1 base at V and 3 bases at J, with 10 bases between. CDR3 length equals 14 residues. The CDR3 coding sequence is TGTGCCAGCAGTTTATTGGAAGGTCTCTACGAGCAGTACTTC. It encodes CASSLLEGLYEQYF.

This clonotype was detected many times. CDR3 in DNA: TGTGCCACCAGCAGAGCGGGACAGGGGAAACTGTTTTTT. Protein product: CATSRAGQGKLFF. The chain combines TRBV15 with TRBJ1-4; TRBD1 aligns across 10 bases. J lost 11 bases, V lost 1 base, and 1 base had no gene match. The CDR3 runs 13 residues. Germline CDR1 LNHNV, CDR2 YYDKDF (reference sequence).

This clonotype has just a few counts. V gene TRBV6-5 combines with J gene TRBJ2-7; D perhaps matches TRBD2 (5 bases). The V end was cut by 5 bases, the J end by 4 bases, with 12 bases between. The germline gives CDR1 MNHEY, CDR2 SVGAGI. CDR3 length equals 13 residues. The CDR3 loop reads CASSGSRAYEQYF. The CDR3 DNA reads TGTGCCAGCAGTGGCTCGAGGGCTTACGAGCAGTACTTC.

This clonotype has a count of ten or more. The chain is built from TRBV29-1 and TRBJ2-1; D may be TRBD1 (6 bases). The CDR3 length is 12 residues. Per the germline V gene, CDR1 is SQVTM and CDR2 is ANQGSEA. V lost 4 bases and J 2 bases, leaving 6 bases between the germline ends. The CDR3 region has the DNA TGCAGCGTTGGGACAGCCTACAATGAGCAGTTCTTC. Protein sequence: CSVGTAYNEQFF.

This clonotype was observed a handful of times. The chain couples TRBV11-2 to TRBJ2-1, with 10 bases that match TRBD2. The junction had 9 bases not matched to a gene; V was cut back by 6 bases and J by 4 bases. The germline gives CDR1 SGHAT, CDR2 FQNNGV. CDR3 length equals 16 residues. CDR3 loop: CASSSLGTSEYNEQFF. The CDR3 DNA reads TGTGCCAGCAGTTCTTTGGGGACTAGCGAATACAATGAGCAGTTCTTC.

This clonotype showed up just a few times. V usage is TRBV6-1 and J usage is TRBJ2-3; the D gene is possibly TRBD1 (6 bases). CDR3 length: 15 residues. With 3 bases removed from V and 3 bases from J, the gap between germline ends came to 13 bases. The germline gives CDR1 MNHNS, CDR2 SASEGT. CDR3 nucleotide sequence: TGTGCCAGCAGTGAGTCGGCAGGGGATACAGATACGCAGTATTTT. Its protein product is CASSESAGDTDTQYF.